A single sample gave rise to the 21 T cell receptor beta chains below, sequenced in a study of cytomegalovirus exposure and HLA in healthy donors. 60 Vbeta and 13 Jbeta primers were used in PCR. Using immunoSEQ multiplex PCR, the repertoire was profiled, and TCRdb retains in-frame clones only, with some absent. The sample holds nearly 80,000 clones; 60% to 85% are singletons and the top ten take less than 25%. Sequenced: PBMCs. The receptors were sampled from a woman in her thirties or forties in good health and CMV-seropositive.

The chain joins TRBV9 to TRBJ1-2, with D possibly being TRBD1 (6 bases). Germline-derived CDR1 and CDR2 are SGDLS and YYNGEE. With 7 bases removed from V and 4 bases from J, the gap between germline ends came to 14 bases. This CDR3 comprises 13 residues. In DNA form, the CDR3 reads TGTGCCAGCGGGGGCAGGTCACTCTATGGCTACACCTTC. It codes for CASGGRSLYGYTF.

V and J are TRBV2 and TRBJ2-1, with TRBD2 identical over 14 bases. Germline values: CDR1 SNHLY, CDR2 FYNNEI. Germline trimming cut 5 bases from V and 6 bases from J; bases unmatched to any gene: 15. There are 19 residues in the CDR3. CDR3 protein: CASSSYPGTSGRGLNEQFF. CDR3 DNA: TGTGCCAGCAGTTCCTATCCAGGGACTAGCGGGAGAGGGCTCAATGAGCAGTTCTTC.

This rearrangement joins TRBV6-1 to TRBJ1-4; the match to TRBD1 covers 7 bases. V lost 7 bases and J lost 10; bases outside the gene matches: 9. CDR3 length: 13 amino acids. Germline CDR1 is MNHNS and CDR2 is SASEGT. The CDR3 nucleotides read TGTGCCAGCACCACGACAGGGTTGGGAAAACTGTTTTTT. Translating gives CASTTTGLGKLFF.

This clone appeared once. The V and J genes are TRBV18 and TRBJ1-4, with 11 bases matching TRBD1. CDR3 length equals 15 residues. V was clipped by 1 base and J by 8 bases; unmatched bases: 3. CDR1 and CDR2 from the germline V gene are KGHSH and LQKENI. The CDR3 DNA reads as TGTGCCAGCTCACCACGGACAGGGGGCTTGGAAAAACTGTTTTTT. Protein sequence: CASSPRTGGLEKLFF.

V is TRBV10-3 and J is TRBJ2-3; a weak D match, TRBD2 (5 bases). The CDR3 sequence is 13 residues long. The V gene's germline CDR1 is ENHRY and CDR2 SYGVKD. With 10 bases removed from V and 1 base from J, the gap between germline ends came to 12 bases. Written as DNA, the CDR3 is TGTGCCACTCTAGCTGCGGGCACAGATACGCAGTATTTT. Its translation: CATLAAGTDTQYF.

The sample holds a few counts of this clone. The V gene is TRBV5-1, the J gene TRBJ1-2; the D gene is possibly TRBD1 (5 bases). Trimming cost V 2 bases and J 0 bases, with 14 bases left between them. The CDR3 length is 16 residues. Germline lookup yields CDR1 SGHRS and CDR2 YFSETQ. This CDR3 is CASSLADGGSNYGYTF. The CDR3 DNA sequence: TGCGCCAGCAGCTTAGCCGATGGGGGGTCTAACTATGGCTACACCTTC.

In this sample, this clone turned up a few times. The gene calls are TRBV6-5 and TRBJ2-1, with 11 bases identical to TRBD2. The CDR3 has 16 amino acids. Germline CDR1 reads MNHEY; CDR2 reads SVGAGI. J gave up 7 bases and V 2 bases, and 7 bases lay outside the gene matches. CDR3 protein: CASSYLRASGGNEQFF. CDR3 nucleotide sequence: TGTGCCAGCAGTTACCTTAGGGCTAGCGGGGGGAATGAGCAGTTCTTC.

The V and J genes are TRBV28 and TRBJ1-1; D may be TRBD1 (5 bases). Trimming removed 4 bases at V and 8 bases at J, with 20 bases between. CDR1 MDHEN and CDR2 SYDVKM come from the germline V gene. The CDR3 totals 15 residues. In DNA form, the CDR3 reads TGTGCCAGCAGTTCTTATGTTCCTGGGGCTCAGGAAGCTTTCTTT. It yields the protein CASSSYVPGAQEAFF.

A few counts support this clone. One end of the junction varies from germline; a read error may be responsible. The chain couples TRBV7-9 to TRBJ2-6, with 7 bases lining up with TRBD2. CDR1 is SEHNR and CDR2 is FQNEAQ in the germline V gene (reference sequence). The CDR3 sequence is 17 residues long. The CDR3 is CSSSQSSGASGANVLTF. The CDR3 DNA is TGTTCCAGCAGTCAATCTAGCGGAGCCTCTGGGGCCAACGTCCTGACTTTC.

The chain carries TRBV6-5 and TRBJ1-5, with 9 positions matching TRBD1. CDR1 and CDR2 from the germline V gene are MNHEY and SVGAGI. The CDR3 has 15 residues. J lost 3 bases, V lost 6 bases, and 6 bases had no gene match. In DNA, the CDR3 is TGTGCCAGCAGCCCCGGGACAGGGTACAATCAGCCCCAGCATTTT. Translation: CASSPGTGYNQPQHF.

The rearrangement uses TRBV6-6 and TRBJ2-7, with 11 bases identical to TRBD1. The CDR3 length is 16 residues. Trimming at V came to 7 bases and at J to 7 bases, leaving 15 bases not matched to a gene. Looked up from germline, CDR1 is MNHNY and CDR2 is SVGAGI (reference sequence). CDR3 residues: CASNPPGDRGVLEQYF. The DNA for the CDR3 is TGTGCCAGCAATCCCCCTGGGGACAGGGGGGTTCTTGAGCAGTACTTC.

This chain uses TRBV30 with TRBJ1-2; D unresolved. CDR1 is GTSNPN and CDR2 is SVGIG in the germline V gene (reference sequence). The CDR3 contains 11 residues. V shed 2 bases and J shed 7 bases, with 8 bases lying between them. The CDR3 region has the DNA TGTGCCTGGAGTCCCTCTTTTGGCTACACCTTC. It encodes CAWSPSFGYTF.

This chain joins TRBV30 and TRBJ2-3; 10 bases agree with TRBD2. The CDR3 loop spans 15 amino acids. V was clipped by 7 bases and J by 9 bases; unmatched bases: 16. Germline V gene sequence: CDR1 GTSNPN, CDR2 SVGIG (reference sequence). CDR3 nucleotide sequence: TGTGCCTACCAAACCCTTAGCGGGGGGCCAGGGACGCAGTATTTT. It is translated as CAYQTLSGGPGTQYF. The full variable domain, completed using reference TRBV30 and TRBJ2-3, is SQTIHQWPATLVQPVGSPLSLECTVEGTSNPNLYWYRQAAGRGLQLLFYSVGIGQISSEVPQNLSASRPQDRQFILSSKKLLLSDSGFYLCAYQTLSGGPGTQYFGPGTRLTVL.

This clone was observed once. The gene calls are TRBV2 and TRBJ1-1; TRBD1 agrees at 7 bases. V shed 6 bases, J shed 0 bases, and the junction held 10 bases outside the gene matches. Germline lookup yields CDR1 SNHLY and CDR2 FYNNEI. The CDR3 consists of 16 residues. The CDR3 DNA reads TGTGCCAGCAGGCACAGGGGTGCCGGTATGAACACTGAAGCTTTCTTT. Protein: CASRHRGAGMNTEAFF.

V gene TRBV2 combines with J gene TRBJ2-5; D remains unclear. The CDR3 is 14 residues long. The germline V gene has CDR1 SNHLY and CDR2 FYNNEI. V was trimmed by 0 bases and J by 2 bases, leaving 7 bases between them. The CDR3 loop reads CASSEAQLQETQYF. CDR3 sequence (DNA): TGTGCCAGCAGTGAAGCGCAACTGCAAGAGACCCAGTACTTC.

This clone was seen only once. The chain is built from TRBV18 and TRBJ2-7, with TRBD1 as a possible D gene (6 bases). The CDR3 runs to 11 residues. Germline V gene data show CDR1 as KGHSH and CDR2 as LQKENI. V dropped 7 bases and J dropped 7 bases, with 11 bases sitting between them. The CDR3 loop is CASYNQGEQYF. The CDR3 DNA follows: TGTGCCAGCTATAACCAGGGGGAGCAGTACTTC. Together with reference TRBV18 and TRBJ2-7, the CDR3 gives the full variable domain: NAGVMQNPRHLVRRRGQEARLRCSPMKGHSHVYWYRQLPEEGLKFMVYLQKENIIDESGMPKERFSAEFPKEGPSILRIQQVVRGDSAAYFCASYNQGEQYFGPGTRLTVT.

J is TRBJ1-2 and V is TRBV5-4; no clear D gene. V lost 4 bases to trimming and J lost 3 bases, with 7 bases between them. The CDR3 runs to 12 residues. Germline values: CDR1 SGHNT, CDR2 YYREEE (reference sequence). The CDR3: CASSADYYGYTF. The CDR3 coding sequence is TGTGCCAGCAGCGCGGACTACTATGGCTACACCTTC.

The V and J genes are TRBV4-1 and TRBJ2-3; TRBD2 aligns across 11 bases. This CDR3 is 19 amino acids long. The germline V gene encodes CDR1 MGHRA and CDR2 YSYEKL. V trimming: 0 bases; J trimming: 0 bases; junction bases outside the gene matches: 8. DNA for the CDR3: TGCGCCAGCAGCCAAGATCTAGCGGGGGGAAACCCTAGCACAGATACGCAGTATTTT. Protein sequence: CASSQDLAGGNPSTDTQYF.

This clone was seen just once. This chain uses TRBV30 with TRBJ2-6; TRBD2 is a possible D gene (5 bases). CDR3 size: 20 residues. Germline CDR1 reads GTSNPN; CDR2 reads SVGIG (reference sequence). V was pared by 2 bases and J by 0 bases, with 23 bases between. The CDR3 spells CAWSIRFWETRRSGANVLTF. For the CDR3, the DNA is TGTGCCTGGAGTATTAGGTTCTGGGAGACGAGGCGCTCTGGGGCCAACGTCCTGACTTTC.

This sequence joins TRBV15 and TRBJ2-7; D is perhaps TRBD1 (5 bases). The CDR3 is 16 residues long. The ends were cut back, 3 bases at V and 4 bases at J, with 19 bases in the middle. Germline CDR1 and CDR2: LNHNV and YYDKDF (reference sequence). The CDR3 is CATSSLIGTGLYEQYF. DNA for the CDR3: TGTGCCACCAGCAGCCTTATCGGCACAGGCCTATACGAGCAGTACTTC.

To note about this clone: The junction shows a germline mismatch at one end, possibly a read error. The genes are TRBV7-9 and TRBJ1-5; no definite D call. There are 14 residues in the CDR3. Germline CDR1 reads SEHNR; CDR2 reads FQNEAQ (reference sequence). DNA of the CDR3: TGTGCCAGCAGCTTAGGATCGGGAGACCAGCCCCAGAATTTT. This gives the protein CASSLGSGDQPQNF.